Each of the 25 T cell receptor beta chains below was sequenced from the same sample in a study of blood T cell repertoires in COVID-19. Libraries were prepared by immunoSEQ multiplex PCR; TCRdb keeps only in-frame clonotypes and omits some of them. The sample consists of approximately 70,000 clones, approximately 90% of them appearing once. Sequencing was carried out using peripheral blood. Source of these receptors: a man in his 70s with active COVID-19.

The chain employs TRBV6-5 and TRBJ2-5; 7 nucleotides line up with TRBD2. The ends lost 0 bases at V and 2 bases at J; junction bases unmatched: 6. CDR3 length: 16 amino acids. CDR1 is MNHEY and CDR2 is SVGAGI in the germline V gene. CDR3 nucleotide sequence: TGTGCCAGCAGTTACTCCTCAGCGGGAACACAAGAGACCCAGTACTTC. Translated: CASSYSSAGTQETQYF.

The gene calls are TRBV10-3 and TRBJ2-5; TRBD1 aligns across 7 bases. The CDR3 contains 12 residues. V shed 6 bases and J 5 bases; nucleotides not matched to a gene: 3. In germline, CDR1 is ENHRY, CDR2 SYGVKD. The CDR3: CAISPRGETQYF. The CDR3 DNA sequence: TGTGCCATCAGCCCCAGGGGGGAGACCCAGTACTTC.

Notes on this clone: The junction shows a germline mismatch at one end, possibly a read error. The chain links TRBV27 to TRBJ2-7, with 10 bases matching TRBD1. Germline CDR1 is MNHEY and CDR2 is SMNVEV (reference sequence). This CDR3 region has 13 residues. The CDR3 loop reads CASSLIFGGQGSF. The CDR3 DNA sequence: TGTGCCAGCAGTTTGATTTTTGGGGGACAGGGGTCCTTC.

This chain connects TRBV28 to TRBJ2-5; TRBD2 matches 14 bases. Per germline, CDR1 MDHEN and CDR2 SYDVKM. J lost 1 base, V lost 6 bases, and 10 bases had no gene match. There are 18 residues in the CDR3. This chain's CDR3 is CASSRTSGRTPVQETQYF. DNA for the CDR3: TGTGCCAGCAGCCGGACTAGCGGGAGGACCCCAGTCCAAGAGACCCAGTACTTC. The whole variable domain, remainder taken from reference TRBV28 and TRBJ2-5, is DVKVTQSSRYLVKRTGEKVFLECVQDMDHENMFWYRQDPGLGLRLIYFSYDVKMKEKGDIPEGYSVSREKKERFSLILESASTNQTSMYLCASSRTSGRTPVQETQYFGPGTRLLVL.

The chain combines TRBV28 with TRBJ1-1, with 8 bases matching TRBD1. This CDR3 is 14 amino acids long. Germline V lookup: CDR1 MDHEN, CDR2 SYDVKM. The trim removed 7 bases at V and 6 bases at J, leaving 10 bases unmatched. This chain's CDR3 is CASKKTGGTPEAFF. In DNA form, the CDR3 reads TGTGCCAGCAAAAAAACAGGGGGGACCCCTGAAGCTTTCTTT.

The rearrangement links TRBV5-1 to TRBJ2-7; 8 bases match TRBD2. Germline V gene lookup returns CDR1 SGHRS and CDR2 YFSETQ. CDR3 length: 13 amino acids. With V trimmed by 7 bases and J by 5 bases, 8 bases remained unmatched. CDR3 nucleotides: TGCGCCAGCGCCACCGGGGGGGCTGACGAGCAGTACTTC. It is translated as CASATGGADEQYF.

This chain uses TRBV5-4 with TRBJ2-5, with 14 bases that match TRBD2. V trimming: 4 bases; J trimming: 6 bases; junction bases outside the gene matches: 8. Germline loops: CDR1 SGHNT, CDR2 YYREEE (reference sequence). CDR3 length: 16 residues. CDR3 in amino acids: CASSRGLAGVEKTQYF. Written as DNA, the CDR3 is TGTGCCAGCAGCAGGGGACTAGCGGGAGTAGAGAAGACCCAGTACTTC.

This rearrangement joins TRBV29-1 to TRBJ2-7; 7 bases match TRBD1. CDR1 and CDR2 from the germline V gene are SQVTM and ANQGSEA. The CDR3 contains 12 residues. Unmatched junction bases numbered 0, after V lost 3 bases and J lost 1 base. CDR3: CSVEGQSYEQYF. In DNA form, the CDR3 reads TGCAGCGTTGAGGGACAGTCCTACGAGCAGTACTTC.

This clone appeared a few times. The rearrangement joins TRBV19 to TRBJ2-3, with 11 bases matching TRBD2. The CDR3 loop spans 19 amino acids. Germline assignment: CDR1 LNHDA and CDR2 SQIVND (reference sequence). Trimming took 8 bases from V and 4 from J; bases not matched to a gene: 20. In DNA form, the CDR3 reads TGTGCCAGTGGAAACGGTGGTAGCGGGAGGGTTGGGGTGGCAGATACGCAGTATTTT. It specifies CASGNGGSGRVGVADTQYF.

The chain employs TRBV6-6 and TRBJ2-2; no definite D call. V dropped 2 bases and J dropped 6 bases, with 16 bases sitting between them. Germline-derived CDR1 and CDR2 are MNHNY and SVGAGI (reference sequence). There are 16 residues in the CDR3. The CDR3 nucleotides read TGTGCCAGCAGTTACCCCAACCTTGGCGGTGCCGGGGAGCTGTTTTTT. Protein sequence: CASSYPNLGGAGELFF.

The V and J genes are TRBV18 and TRBJ2-5, with D perhaps matching TRBD2 (6 bases). The CDR3 is made up of 12 amino acids. Germline loops: CDR1 KGHSH, CDR2 LQKENI. V was pared by 2 bases and J by 13 bases, with 14 bases between. The CDR3 bases are TGTGCCAGCTCACCAGGGTCCGGGGGATGGTACTTC. This encodes CASSPGSGGWYF.

The chain carries TRBV19 and TRBJ1-3; 7 bases map to TRBD1. The germline gives CDR1 LNHDA, CDR2 SQIVND (reference sequence). The trim removed 4 bases at V and 4 bases at J, leaving 7 bases unmatched. CDR3 size: 15 residues. CDR3 residues: CASSTTGRPGNTIYF. CDR3 nucleotides: TGTGCCAGTAGTACGACAGGGCGCCCCGGAAACACCATATATTTT.

The V gene is TRBV7-9, the J gene TRBJ2-3; TRBD2 agrees at 7 bases. The CDR3 has 16 residues. The germline V gene has CDR1 SEHNR and CDR2 FQNEAQ (reference sequence). V shed 8 bases and J 4 bases; nucleotides not matched to a gene: 15. CDR3 coding DNA: TGTGCCAGCCTTCGAATGGGGGGGAGGGCCCCAGATACGCAGTATTTT. This encodes CASLRMGGRAPDTQYF.

The chain combines TRBV23-1 with TRBJ2-7; TRBD1 agrees at 10 bases. TRBV23-1 belongs to the ORF category, with a function that is uncertain. Trimming at V came to 3 bases and at J to 5 bases, leaving 7 bases not matched to a gene. The CDR3 has 15 residues. CDR3 coding DNA: TGCGCCAGCAGTCACCTGGGACAGGGGACTAACGAGCAGTACTTC. Translated, it gives CASSHLGQGTNEQYF.

CDR3 sequence reads: CASSMYGSPYEQYF. In DNA form, the CDR3 reads TGTGCCAGTAGTATGTACGGGAGCCCCTACGAGCAGTACTTC. This chain joins TRBV19 and TRBJ2-7; a weak D match, TRBD2 (6 bases). In germline, CDR1 is LNHDA, CDR2 SQIVND (reference sequence). V was trimmed by 3 bases and J by 2 bases, leaving 11 bases between them. This CDR3 spans 14 amino acids.

This chain connects TRBV6-5 to TRBJ2-1; TRBD2 agrees at 9 bases. Trimming at V came to 6 bases and at J to 14 bases, leaving 14 bases not matched to a gene. Germline V lookup: CDR1 MNHEY, CDR2 SVGAGI. The CDR3 totals 14 residues. The CDR3 coding sequence is TGTGCCAGCAGGCCCGGACTAGCGCCCGGGGGGGAGTTCTTC. Encoded protein: CASRPGLAPGGEFF.

The chain links TRBV5-6 to TRBJ2-6; a weak D match, TRBD2 (5 bases). V dropped 4 bases and J dropped 2 bases, with 7 bases sitting between them. Germline V gene lookup returns CDR1 SGHDT and CDR2 YYEEEE. This CDR3 spans 14 amino acids. CDR3 amino acids: CASSRGTGANVLTF. CDR3 coding DNA: TGTGCCAGCAGCCGGGGTACTGGGGCCAACGTCCTGACTTTC.

The rearrangement links TRBV7-3 to TRBJ2-2; TRBD2 is a possible D gene (6 bases). Trimming took 5 bases from V and 8 from J, leaving 6 bases between them. Germline CDR1 reads SGHTA; CDR2 reads FQGTGA. This CDR3 is 11 amino acids long. The CDR3 loop is CASSREGELFF. The CDR3 DNA reads as TGTGCCAGCAGCCGGGAGGGGGAGCTGTTTTTT. Using reference TRBV7-3 and TRBJ2-2 for the parts outside the CDR3, the full variable domain is GAGVSQTPSNKVTEKGKYVELRCDPISGHTALYWYRQSLGQGPEFLIYFQGTGAADDSGLPNDRFFAVRPEGSVSTLKIQRTERGDSAVYLCASSREGELFFGEGSRLTVL.

V is TRBV7-2 and J is TRBJ2-2, with TRBD2 matching 14 bases. V dropped 7 bases and J dropped 5; count of bases not matched to a gene: 9. In germline, CDR1 is SGHTA, CDR2 FQGNSA. The CDR3 runs to 17 residues. CDR3 bases: TGTGCCAGCAACAGACTAGCGGGAGGGACGGGGACCGGGGAGCTGTTTTTT. This encodes CASNRLAGGTGTGELFF.

The V call is TRBV4-1, the J call TRBJ2-7, with 9 bases lining up with TRBD2. This CDR3 comprises 15 residues. The junction had 7 bases not matched to a gene; V was cut back by 2 bases and J by 5 bases. Germline V lookup: CDR1 MGHRA, CDR2 YSYEKL. CDR3: CASSQRRVAGDEQYF. The CDR3 coding sequence is TGCGCCAGCAGCCAACGGCGGGTAGCGGGAGACGAGCAGTACTTC.

The gene calls are TRBV27 and TRBJ2-1, with a possible D match to TRBD1 (5 bases). This CDR3 is built from 13 residues. CDR1 is MNHEY and CDR2 is SMNVEV in the germline V gene (reference sequence). V lost 3 bases, J lost 5 bases, and 8 bases lay in between. This CDR3 is CASSFGADNEQFF. The CDR3 coding sequence is TGTGCCAGCAGTTTTGGGGCAGACAATGAGCAGTTCTTC.

The chain carries TRBV28 and TRBJ1-5; TRBD1 agrees at 12 bases. Trimming at V came to 7 bases and at J to 7 bases, leaving 11 bases not matched to a gene. Germline loops: CDR1 MDHEN, CDR2 SYDVKM. This CDR3 spans 16 amino acids. CDR3 sequence: CASKGQGARGDQPQHF. The DNA of the CDR3 is TGTGCCAGCAAGGGACAGGGGGCGCGGGGGGACCAGCCCCAGCATTTT. Using reference TRBV28 and TRBJ1-5 for the parts outside the CDR3, the full variable domain is DVKVTQSSRYLVKRTGEKVFLECVQDMDHENMFWYRQDPGLGLRLIYFSYDVKMKEKGDIPEGYSVSREKKERFSLILESASTNQTSMYLCASKGQGARGDQPQHFGDGTRLSIL.

CDR3 in amino acids: CASSPTWAANNEQFF. The CDR3 coding sequence is TGTGCCAGCTCACCGACGTGGGCAGCCAACAATGAGCAGTTCTTC. V gene TRBV18 combines with J gene TRBJ2-1; D ambiguous. The germline gives CDR1 KGHSH, CDR2 LQKENI. The CDR3 is 15 amino acids. Deletions cut 3 bases from V and 5 bases from J, with 14 bases between.

The table lists this clone with a count of one. The chain couples TRBV4-2 to TRBJ2-3, with D perhaps TRBD1 (6 bases). CDR3 length: 15 amino acids. The germline CDR1 and CDR2 sequences are LGHNA and YNFKEQ. V lost 1 base and J lost 0, with 8 bases in between. CDR3 residues: CASSQGTASTDTQYF. For the CDR3, the DNA is TGTGCCAGCAGCCAAGGGACAGCTAGCACAGATACGCAGTATTTT.

The rearrangement joins TRBV3-1 (or the pseudogene TRBV3-2) to TRBJ1-1, with D possibly being TRBD1 (6 bases). This CDR3 region has 14 residues. The V end was cut by 1 base, the J end by 10 bases, with 16 bases between. Germline lookup yields CDR1 LGHDT and CDR2 YNNKEL (reference sequence). CDR3 sequence: CASSQVGAGVGAFF. The CDR3 DNA sequence: TGTGCCAGCAGCCAAGTGGGGGCGGGAGTCGGAGCTTTCTTT.